The sequence of this TCR beta chain was determined in a study of blood T cells in healthy people across ages. A sample-barcoded 5' primer and a J-beta primer mix were used in a second PCR of about 7 to 12 cycles. TCRdb analysed the 5' RACE reads with MiXCR anew, one entry per CDR3 protein. The sample consists of 730,000 or so distinct CDR3 sequences, 40% to 45% of them appearing once. Germline assignment: CDR1 SGHRS and CDR2 YFSETQ. This CDR3 is 16 amino acids long. The ends lost 0 bases at V and 6 bases at J; junction bases unmatched: 7. Study-wide points: Higher diversity, along with more naive CD4+ cells, distinguished long-lived donors from aged donors.

For this clonotype: The target antigen is unknown.

The clonotype originates from a man older than 75 in good health. The rearrangement joins TRBV5-1 to TRBJ2-1; 9 positions agree with TRBD1. The source material was blood. CDR3 loop: CASSLARDRVRNEQFF. CDR3 DNA: TGCGCCAGCAGCTTGGCCCGGGACAGGGTACGCAATGAGCAGTTCTTC.